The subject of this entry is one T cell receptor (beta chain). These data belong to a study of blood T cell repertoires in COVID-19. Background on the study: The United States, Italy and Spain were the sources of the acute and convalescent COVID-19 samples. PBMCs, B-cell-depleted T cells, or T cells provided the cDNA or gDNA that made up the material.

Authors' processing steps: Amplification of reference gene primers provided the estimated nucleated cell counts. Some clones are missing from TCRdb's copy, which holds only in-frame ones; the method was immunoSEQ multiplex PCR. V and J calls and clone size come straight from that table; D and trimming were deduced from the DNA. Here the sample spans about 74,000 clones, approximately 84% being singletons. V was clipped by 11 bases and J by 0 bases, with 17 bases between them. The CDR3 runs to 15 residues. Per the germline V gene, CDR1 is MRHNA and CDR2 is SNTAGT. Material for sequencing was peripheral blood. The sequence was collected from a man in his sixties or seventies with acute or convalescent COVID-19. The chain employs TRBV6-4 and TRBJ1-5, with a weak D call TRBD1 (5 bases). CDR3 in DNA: TGTGCCGGATTCCAGACAGTTTATAGCAATCAGCCCCAGCATTTT. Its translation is CAGFQTVYSNQPQHF.